This T cell receptor beta chain was retrieved from a study of CD8 T cells in Susac syndrome. Sequencing of TCR beta was undertaken in CD8+ and CD4+ T cells derived from blood. Both CD4+ and CD8+ T cells were negatively isolated, and TEMRA cells underwent FACS enrichment. The RNA, roughly 0.5 to 1 ug, was put through reverse transcription using random hexamers. The CDR3 of TCR beta was amplified by immunoSEQ multiplex PCR across 54 Vbeta and 13 Jbeta. Each CDR3 protein is one row after TCRdb ran MiXCR on the immunoSEQ multiplex PCR reads. In the table there are around 230,000 distinct CDR3 sequences, less than 96% of which are singletons. This clonotype originated in a human donor with Susac syndrome. Sequenced material: CD4+ T cells from PBMCs.

CDR3 loop: CASFLMDEQFF. In DNA, the CDR3 is TGTGCCAGCTTTCTCATGGATGAGCAGTTCTTC. The V and J genes are TRBV25-1 and TRBJ2-1; no clear D gene. V was shortened by 8 bases and J by 8 bases, with 10 bases between the two germline ends. Germline values: CDR1 MGHDK, CDR2 SYGVNS. This CDR3 region has 11 residues. Using reference TRBV25-1 and TRBJ2-1 for the parts outside the CDR3, the full variable domain is EADIYQTPRYLVIGTGKKITLECSQTMGHDKMYWYQQDPGMELHLIHYSYGVNSTEKGDLSSESTVSRIRTEHFPLTLESARPSHTSQYLCASFLMDEQFFGPGTRLTVL.